A selection of T cell receptor beta chains follows, all from one sample in a study of early T cells in non-severe SARS-CoV-2 infection. TCRdb analysed the 5' RACE reads with MiXCR anew, one entry per CDR3 protein. The sample has about 31,000 distinct CDR3 sequences, approximately 6% seen once. The sequenced sample was whole blood. All receptors derive from an adult who was a healthcare worker with PCR-confirmed SARS-CoV-2 infection or an uninfected control (not recorded which). Each CDR3 is given with its conserved first and last residue. The D gene is left open where the match is weak. Only part of the rows carry a size: once, few, many, or a class if the clone is expanded.

CDR3 length	V gene	clone size	J gene	D gene	CDR3 protein	CDR3 DNA
15	TRBV18	many	TRBJ1-6	NA	CASSPLTGNNSPLHF	TGTGCCAGCTCACCACTTACAGGGAATAATTCACCCCTCCACTTT
13	TRBV20-1	NA	TRBJ2-7	NA	CSAWDIGAYEQYF	TGCAGTGCCTGGGACATTGGGGCCTACGAGCAGTACTTC
16	TRBV6-4	few	TRBJ1-2	TRBD1	CASSPTGEGYNYGYTF	TGTGCCAGCAGCCCGACAGGGGAGGGGTATAACTATGGCTACACCTTC
15	TRBV11-2	many	TRBJ2-5	NA	CASSLDWTLQETQYF	TGTGCCAGCAGCTTAGATTGGACCCTCCAAGAGACCCAGTACTTC
14	TRBV7-9	few	TRBJ2-2	NA	CASSYTEVPGELFF	TGTGCCAGCAGCTACACAGAAGTCCCCGGGGAGCTGTTTTTT
13	TRBV5-1	many	TRBJ2-2	NA	CASSLARPGELFF	TGCGCCAGCAGCCTTGCCCGCCCCGGGGAGCTGTTTTTT
12	TRBV7-6	many	TRBJ2-3	NA	CASSTVTDTQYF	TGTGCCAGCAGCACGGTGACAGATACGCAGTATTTT
15	TRBV5-5	few	TRBJ2-7	NA	CASSLTGLKLWEQYF	TGTGCCAGCAGCTTGACCGGTCTTAAGCTGTGGGAGCAGTACTTC
10	TRBV20-1	many	TRBJ1-4	NA	CSAGHEKLFF	TGCAGTGCGGGACATGAAAAACTGTTTTTT
18	TRBV3-1	NA	TRBJ2-5	TRBD2	CASSTAGLAGGRLMTQYF	TGTGCCAGCAGCACCGCGGGACTAGCGGGAGGGCGGTTGATGACCCAGTACTTC
13	TRBV19	NA	TRBJ2-7	NA	CAREAGRLYEQYF	TGTGCCAGGGAGGCAGGGAGGCTCTACGAGCAGTACTTC
15	TRBV7-6	many	TRBJ2-7	TRBD2	CASSLRTSGRDEQYF	TGTGCCAGCAGCCTCAGGACTAGCGGGAGGGACGAGCAGTACTTC
16	TRBV28	many	TRBJ2-1	TRBD2	CASSFGTSGSGEEQFF	TGTGCCAGCAGTTTTGGGACTAGCGGGAGCGGAGAAGAGCAGTTCTTC
13	TRBV2	NA	TRBJ1-6	NA	CASSEGWSSPLHF	TGTGCCAGCAGTGAGGGGTGGAGTTCACCCCTCCACTTT
18	TRBV28	many	TRBJ2-1	TRBD2	CASSGLAGLSSSYNEQFF	TGTGCCAGTTCGGGACTAGCGGGCCTGAGTTCCTCCTACAATGAGCAGTTCTTC
16	TRBV20-1	few	TRBJ2-3	TRBD2	CSARAGTSGSADTQYF	TGCAGTGCTAGAGCTGGGACTAGCGGGAGCGCAGATACGCAGTATTTT
14	TRBV7-6	NA	TRBJ2-3	TRBD2	CASSGGKSTDTQYF	TGTGCCAGCTCGGGGGGGAAGAGTACAGATACGCAGTATTTT
13	TRBV28	many	TRBJ1-5	TRBD1	CASTRGRRQPQHF	TGTGCCAGCACCAGGGGGCGACGTCAGCCCCAGCATTTT
13	TRBV7-3	many	TRBJ2-1	TRBD1	CASSISGGPEQFF	TGTGCCAGCAGCATCTCAGGGGGCCCTGAGCAGTTCTTC
14	TRBV10-3	many	TRBJ1-4	NA	CAISETPGDEKLFF	TGTGCCATCAGTGAAACCCCGGGGGATGAAAAACTGTTTTTT
14	TRBV13	NA	TRBJ2-1	NA	CASSIWENYNEQFF	TGTGCCAGCAGTATTTGGGAAAACTACAACGAGCAGTTCTTC
13	TRBV30	many	TRBJ1-4	NA	CAWNSQQNEKLFF	TGTGCCTGGAACTCCCAGCAGAATGAAAAACTGTTTTTT
12	TRBV2	many	TRBJ1-1	NA	CATRPLNTEAFF	TGTGCCACCCGGCCATTAAACACTGAAGCTTTCTTT
14	TRBV5-1	many	TRBJ2-7	NA	CASSSRTYTYEQYF	TGCGCCAGCAGCAGTAGGACGTACACCTACGAGCAGTACTTC
12	TRBV20-1	few	TRBJ2-2	NA	CSARDLSGELFF	TGCAGTGCTAGAGATTTATCAGGGGAGCTGTTTTTT
14	TRBV14	NA	TRBJ2-5	NA	CASSPLRDGETQYF	TGTGCCAGCAGCCCCCTCCGGGACGGCGAGACCCAGTACTTC